The 7 T cell receptor beta chains listed next were all sequenced from one sample in a study of cytomegalovirus exposure and HLA in healthy donors. In the PCR, 60 Vbeta and 13 Jbeta primers were used. Only in-frame clones appear in the TCRdb table, and some are missing; sequencing was by immunoSEQ multiplex PCR. The top ten clones hold 0.95% to 1.5% of a sample with approximately 130,000 clones, about 83% of them seen once. The sequenced sample consisted of PBMCs. The receptors shown here come from a girl under 10 years old in good health and CMV-seronegative.

The gene calls are TRBV14 and TRBJ2-1, with 8 bases fitting TRBD1. The CDR3 loop spans 16 amino acids. Germline V CDR1 and CDR2: SGHDN, FVKESK. Unmatched junction bases numbered 5, after V lost 0 bases and J lost 4 bases. Written as DNA, the CDR3 is TGTGCCAGCAGCCAAGAAATGGGACAGGTATACAATGAGCAGTTCTTC. Translating it yields CASSQEMGQVYNEQFF.

This sequence joins TRBV27 and TRBJ2-7; 7 bases line up with TRBD1. This CDR3 contains 16 residues. V trimming: 0 bases; J trimming: 2 bases; junction bases outside the gene matches: 7. Germline CDR1 is MNHEY and CDR2 is SMNVEV (reference sequence). CDR3: CASSLSPDRAPYEQYF. Written as DNA, the CDR3 is TGTGCCAGCAGTTTATCCCCCGACAGGGCCCCCTACGAGCAGTACTTC.

The DNA of the CDR3 is TGTGCCAGCAGCCTGGGGACACCTAGAGGAAACACCATATATTTT. Translation gives CASSLGTPRGNTIYF. The rearrangement uses TRBV5-8 and TRBJ1-3; tentative D call: TRBD1 (6 bases). This CDR3 is built from 15 residues. V shed 4 bases and J shed 4 bases, with 15 bases lying between them. Germline CDR1 and CDR2: SGHTS and YDEGEE.

This clone came up once. The junction departs from the called germline gene at one end, perhaps through a read error. Distinct nucleotide sequences in the sample also encode this CDR3. This chain connects TRBV15 to TRBJ1-1; D not certain. The CDR3 sequence is 13 residues long. CDR1 is LNHNV, CDR2 YYDKDF, per germline (reference sequence). The CDR3 region has the DNA TGTGCCACTAGCAGAGATCCCGACACTGAAGCTTTCTTT. It encodes CATSRDPDTEAFF.

The chain joins TRBV5-1 to TRBJ2-7; 8 positions match TRBD2. The CDR3 totals 15 residues. Germline V gene data show CDR1 as SGHRS and CDR2 as YFSETQ. Trimming cost V 4 bases and J 2 bases; bases outside gene matches: 8. The chain's CDR3 is CASSPGGGRPYEQYF. The CDR3 DNA reads TGCGCCAGCAGCCCGGGAGGGGGGCGCCCCTACGAGCAGTACTTC.

Turning to this clone: A junction boundary mismatches the germline segment, possibly from a read error. V gene TRBV5-4 combines with J gene TRBJ2-7, with 9 bases aligning to TRBD1. The CDR3 is 14 residues long. Germline V gives CDR1 SGHNT, CDR2 YYREEE (reference sequence). The CDR3 is CAGSSDRGSYEQYF. CDR3 in DNA: TGTGCCGGCAGCTCGGACAGGGGATCCTACGAGCAGTACTTC.

The chain employs TRBV18 and TRBJ2-5; D is unclear. The CDR3 totals 12 residues. With 0 bases removed from V and 5 bases from J, the gap between germline ends came to 4 bases. CDR1 KGHSH and CDR2 LQKENI come from the germline V gene. CDR3 nucleotides: TGTGCCAGCTCACCACCCTCGGAGACCCAGTACTTC. Amino acid sequence: CASSPPSETQYF.